This entry lists 25 T cell receptor beta chains sequenced from one sample in a study of blood T cells in healthy people across ages. Primed by a sample-barcoded 5' primer and a J-beta primer mix, a second PCR proceeded for about 6 to 11 cycles. TCRdb called the 5' RACE reads again in MiXCR, with one record for every CDR3 protein. Of fewer than 1,000,000 distinct CDR3 sequences in the sample, about 42% were seen once. Source material: blood. The receptor set was obtained from a man older than 75 in good health.

The chain is built from TRBV20-1 and TRBJ2-1, with TRBD1 matching over 7 bases. The CDR3 sequence is 12 residues long. Germline loops: CDR1 DFQATT, CDR2 SNEGSKA (reference sequence). V lost 6 bases and J lost 8; bases outside the gene matches: 7. CDR3 in DNA: TGCAGTGCGACACGAACAGGGGATGAGCAGTTCTTC. It is translated as CSATRTGDEQFF.

This clonotype was detected a few times. The chain uses TRBV5-1 and TRBJ2-5; D perhaps matches TRBD2 (6 bases). CDR1 SGHRS and CDR2 YFSETQ come from the germline V gene. Trimming took 4 bases from V and 10 from J, leaving 20 bases between them. The CDR3 has 14 amino acids. CDR3 DNA sequence: TGCGCCAGCAGCCCGGGAGAGCGAGGAGGGCACCAGTACTTC. Translating it yields CASSPGERGGHQYF.

The rearrangement links TRBV20-1 to TRBJ2-1, with TRBD2 matching 15 bases. CDR1 is DFQATT, CDR2 SNEGSKA, per germline (reference sequence). With V trimmed by 6 bases and J by 6 bases, 9 bases remained unmatched. This CDR3 has 16 residues. CDR3 sequence reads: CSADLGTSGRPNEQFF. The DNA of the CDR3 is TGCAGTGCAGACCTCGGGACTAGCGGGAGGCCCAATGAGCAGTTCTTC.

This chain connects TRBV4-3 to TRBJ1-1; D gene uncertain. From germline, CDR1 is LGHNA and CDR2 YSLEER. V lost 0 bases and J 5 bases, leaving 16 bases between the germline ends. This CDR3 comprises 16 residues. The CDR3 region has the DNA TGCGCCAGCAGCCAAGACCGGGTATTAGCGGGGACTGAAGCTTTCTTT. Protein product: CASSQDRVLAGTEAFF.

The V and J genes are TRBV20-1 and TRBJ2-1; D gene ambiguous. The J call is uncertain, as TRBJ2-7 better fits the DNA end. Germline V gene lookup returns CDR1 DFQATT and CDR2 SNEGSKA (reference sequence). CDR3 length: 11 residues. The chain's CDR3 is CSAALVGEQYF. In nucleotides, the CDR3 is TGCAGTGCTGCCCTCGTAGGTGAGCAGTACTTC.

In this sample, this clonotype turned up many times. CDR3 protein: CASSQETRETQYF. The CDR3 bases are TGTGCCAGCAGCCAAGAAACTCGGGAGACCCAGTACTTC. The V call is TRBV3-1, the J call TRBJ2-5; D call uncertain. Trimming shortened V by 0 bases and J by 5 bases, and 7 bases separated the two germline ends. The CDR3 length is 13 residues. CDR1 and CDR2 from the germline V gene are LGHDT and YNNKEL (reference sequence).

Only a few counts were recorded for this clonotype. The chain links TRBV5-1 to TRBJ2-3, with TRBD2 matching 13 bases. The CDR3 contains 15 residues. Germline values: CDR1 SGHRS, CDR2 YFSETQ. Trimming at V came to 4 bases and at J to 5 bases, leaving 4 bases not matched to a gene. Here the CDR3 DNA reads TGCGCCAGCAGCCATGGACTAGCGGGAGAAGATACGCAGTATTTT. This gives the protein CASSHGLAGEDTQYF.

Regarding this clonotype: With a much larger clone just one base away, this may be a read error. The rearrangement joins TRBV30 to TRBJ2-1; possible D gene TRBD2, 6 bases. Germline V gene sequence: CDR1 GTSNPN, CDR2 SVGIG (reference sequence). The CDR3 is 14 amino acids. For the CDR3, the DNA is TGTGCCTGGAGTGGACTAGTGAGCTACAATGAGCGGTTCTTC. As protein: CAWSGLVSYNERFF.

This chain joins TRBV12-3 or TRBV12-4 and TRBJ2-1; TRBD1 might be the D (6 bases). The CDR3 spans 15 residues. With 6 bases removed from V and 10 bases from J, the gap between germline ends came to 22 bases. DNA for the CDR3: TGTGCCAGCAGCAGACAGGAACCTTGGGTTGAGGAGCAGTTCTTC. Translated, it gives CASSRQEPWVEEQFF.

In its sample, this clonotype was seen a few times. The V and J genes are TRBV4-1 and TRBJ2-5, with unresolved D. The CDR3 loop spans 13 amino acids. Germline V lookup: CDR1 MGHRA, CDR2 YSYEKL. Trimming left V 6 bases short and J 4 bases short, with 12 bases between. The CDR3 is CASRPLTGETQYF. In DNA form, the CDR3 reads TGCGCCAGCAGACCGCTGACCGGAGAGACCCAGTACTTC.

This clonotype has a handful of counts. The V call is TRBV29-1, the J call TRBJ2-7; the match to TRBD1 covers 9 bases. The CDR3 runs 14 residues. Looked up from germline, CDR1 is SQVTM and CDR2 is ANQGSEA. Trimming at V came to 5 bases and at J to 2 bases, leaving 7 bases not matched to a gene. The CDR3 coding sequence is TGCAGCGTTTGGCCGGGACAGGGAACCTACGAGCAGTACTTC. Translation: CSVWPGQGTYEQYF.

The sample holds one count of this clonotype. J is TRBJ2-5 and V is TRBV27; possibly TRBD1 for D (5 bases). CDR1 and CDR2 from the germline V gene are MNHEY and SMNVEV (reference sequence). This CDR3 is 16 amino acids long. V was trimmed by 2 bases and J by 0 bases, leaving 13 bases between them. The CDR3 reads CASSLVGALYQETQYF. The CDR3, as DNA: TGTGCCAGCAGTTTAGTAGGGGCCCTGTACCAAGAGACCCAGTACTTC.

There are a few counts of this clonotype. The V gene is TRBV7-2, the J gene TRBJ2-7; possibly TRBD2 for D (6 bases). Germline V CDR1 and CDR2: SGHTA, FQGNSA. Trimming shortened V by 1 base and J by 11 bases, and 15 bases separated the two germline ends. The CDR3 is 13 residues long. CDR3 residues: CASSLDGGRTEYF. Written as DNA, the CDR3 is TGTGCCAGCAGCTTAGATGGAGGGAGGACTGAGTACTTC.

This chain links TRBV7-8 with TRBJ1-4; 9 bases are a match to TRBD1. The germline CDR1 and CDR2 sequences are SGHVS and FQNEAQ. The CDR3 has 14 residues. V was pared by 4 bases and J by 8 bases, with 5 bases of the junction left unmatched. CDR3 amino acids: CASSWGQGLEKLFF. Written as DNA, the CDR3 is TGTGCCAGCAGCTGGGGACAGGGACTCGAAAAACTGTTTTTT.

This clonotype was counted many times. The V call is TRBV29-1, the J call TRBJ2-7, with D maybe TRBD1 (7 bases). This CDR3 has 12 residues. In germline, CDR1 is SQVTM, CDR2 ANQGSEA. V gave up 6 bases and J gave up 3 bases, with 12 bases separating them. The CDR3: CSVGGDSYEQYF. The CDR3 DNA reads as TGCAGCGTGGGCGGGGACAGCTACGAGCAGTACTTC.

V is TRBV20-1 and J is TRBJ1-5; D may be TRBD1 (6 bases). CDR1 and CDR2 from the germline V gene are DFQATT and SNEGSKA (reference sequence). CDR3 length: 14 amino acids. Trimming removed 6 bases at V and 4 bases at J, with 16 bases between. The CDR3: CSALPRRGNQPQHF. The CDR3, as DNA: TGCAGTGCCCTACCCAGGAGGGGGAATCAGCCCCAGCATTTT.

This clonotype was observed a single time. The chain employs TRBV7-2 and TRBJ2-1; D perhaps matches TRBD2 (5 bases). Germline CDR1 is SGHTA and CDR2 is FQGNSA. With 4 bases removed from V and 9 bases from J, the gap between germline ends came to 16 bases. This CDR3 has 14 amino acids. The CDR3 region is CASSWSASIAEQFF. In DNA, the CDR3 is TGTGCCAGCAGCTGGTCGGCTAGCATCGCTGAGCAGTTCTTC.

To note about this clonotype: Germline and junction disagree at one end, which may indicate a read error. The chain combines TRBV10-3 with TRBJ2-6, with a possible D match to TRBD2 (6 bases). In germline, CDR1 is ENHRY, CDR2 SYGVKD. The CDR3 is 17 amino acids. The CDR3 DNA is TGTACCATCAGCCCCCCGGGACTGAGAGCTGGGGCCAACGTCCTGACTTTC. Translating it yields CTISPPGLRAGANVLTF.

This clonotype appeared a few times. The chain combines TRBV28 with TRBJ2-7, with D perhaps being TRBD1 or TRBD2 (5 bases each). CDR3 length equals 13 residues. Between the trimmed V and J ends, which lost 3 bases and 5 bases, there was a span of 11 bases. Germline V CDR1 and CDR2: MDHEN, SYDVKM. The CDR3, as DNA: TGTGCCAGCAGTTTTTCAGGGAGTAACGAGCAGTACTTC. Residues: CASSFSGSNEQYF.

This clonotype was observed a handful of times. This chain joins TRBV20-1 and TRBJ2-1; D remains ambiguous. Matching the DNA end better, TRBJ2-7 makes the J call doubtful. Per the germline V gene, CDR1 is DFQATT and CDR2 is SNEGSKA (reference sequence). The CDR3 is 14 residues long. The CDR3 coding sequence is TGCAGTGCTGTCCGGCAGTCAGCCTACAATGAGCAGTACTTC. It specifies CSAVRQSAYNEQYF.

This rearrangement joins TRBV5-1 to TRBJ2-1; 7 positions agree with TRBD2. Germline V lookup: CDR1 SGHRS, CDR2 YFSETQ. The CDR3 sequence is 16 residues long. J gave up 3 bases and V 0 bases, and 6 bases lay outside the gene matches. The CDR3 DNA is TGCGCCAGCAGCTTGGCTGGGGGGGAGTACTACAATGAGCAGTTCTTC. This sequence encodes CASSLAGGEYYNEQFF.

This clonotype came up a few times. The rearrangement links TRBV10-3 to TRBJ2-5, with unresolved D. CDR1 is ENHRY and CDR2 is SYGVKD in the germline V gene. V dropped 7 bases and J dropped 5 bases, with 8 bases sitting between them. This CDR3 is built from 11 residues. CDR3 in DNA: TGTGCCATCACGGACGGGGAGACCCAGTACTTC. Translated: CAITDGETQYF.

V is TRBV19 and J is TRBJ2-7, with a tentative D call TRBD1 (5 bases). Trimming took off 6 bases at V and 6 bases at J, with 21 bases between the two ends. Germline loops: CDR1 LNHDA, CDR2 SQIVND (reference sequence). The CDR3 totals 15 residues. The CDR3 DNA is TGTGCCAGTAGCCGACCAGGGATTCTTGGAAGCGAGCAGTACTTC. This sequence encodes CASSRPGILGSEQYF. The full variable domain, in which reference TRBV19 and TRBJ2-7 provide the parts outside the CDR3, is DGGITQSPKYLFRKEGQNVTLSCEQNLNHDAMYWYRQDPGQGLRLIYYSQIVNDFQKGDIAEGYSVSREKKESFPLTVTSAQKNPTAFYLCASSRPGILGSEQYFGPGTRLTVT.

The J gene is TRBJ2-3, the V gene TRBV4-3; the D gene could be TRBD1 or TRBD2 (5 bases each). The length of the CDR3 is 16 residues. Germline loops: CDR1 LGHNA, CDR2 YSLEER. V was pared by 4 bases and J by 4 bases, with 18 bases between. Here the CDR3 DNA reads TGCGCCAGCAGCCGGGACGTAGGACAAGTTGCAGATACGCAGTATTTT. This translates into CASSRDVGQVADTQYF.

V usage is TRBV29-1 and J usage is TRBJ2-5; 11 nucleotides match TRBD1. Trimming took 4 bases from V and 11 from J; bases not matched to a gene: 15. The CDR3 length is 15 residues. Germline V gene data show CDR1 as SQVTM and CDR2 as ANQGSEA. Here the CDR3 reads CSVARTGGRVNKQYF. For the CDR3, the DNA is TGCAGCGTTGCCCGGACAGGGGGCCGGGTCAATAAGCAGTACTTC.